The 23 T cell receptor beta chains in this list originate from one sample, sequenced in a study of T-cell reconstitution after alpha-beta-depleted transplantation in children. Unique molecular identifiers were incorporated during preparation of the TCRbeta library. TCRdb called the PCR reads again in MiXCR, with one record for every CDR3 protein. The profile shows under 250,000 distinct CDR3 sequences, roughly 7.1% of them singletons. This specimen consisted of PBMCs, obtained before TCRalphabeta/CD19-depleted stem cell transplant. The source of these receptors is a boy aged 2 to 9 with acute lymphoblastic leukemia, due to receive a stem cell transplant.

This clonotype was counted ten times or more. V usage is TRBV19 and J usage is TRBJ2-3, with 8 bases matching TRBD1. Germline CDR1 LNHDA, CDR2 SQIVND (reference sequence). The CDR3 has 15 amino acids. V gave up 3 bases and J gave up 3 bases; unmatched junction bases: 5. Here the CDR3 DNA reads TGTGCCAGTAGTATGGGCGGACAGGGAACAGATACGCAGTATTTT. Its translation: CASSMGGQGTDTQYF.

At least ten counts were recorded for this clonotype. The rearrangement links TRBV5-1 to TRBJ2-3; 16 bases fit TRBD2. Unmatched junction bases numbered 4, after V lost 3 bases and J lost 3 bases. From germline, CDR1 is SGHRS and CDR2 YFSETQ. This CDR3 has 17 residues. The CDR3, as DNA: TGCGCCAGCAGCTCGGGACTAGCGGGGGGGCCAACAGATACGCAGTATTTT. As protein: CASSSGLAGGPTDTQYF.

V gene TRBV20-1 combines with J gene TRBJ2-7; D gene unclear. The V end lost 4 bases, the J end lost 0 bases, and 10 bases lay between the germline ends. Per germline, CDR1 DFQATT and CDR2 SNEGSKA (reference sequence). This CDR3 spans 13 amino acids. CDR3 sequence (DNA): TGCAGTGCTACCAGCGAAGTCTCCTACGAGCAGTACTTC. This sequence encodes CSATSEVSYEQYF.

This clonotype was seen many times. The chain links TRBV4-3 to TRBJ2-1, with D perhaps matching TRBD2 (5 bases). The CDR3 contains 14 residues. Germline V gene data show CDR1 as LGHNA and CDR2 as YSLEER. Deletions cut 2 bases from V and 3 bases from J, with 8 bases between. The CDR3, as DNA: TGCGCCAGCAGCCAAACACTAGACTACAATGAGCAGTTCTTC. Protein: CASSQTLDYNEQFF.

The rearrangement uses TRBV30 and TRBJ1-5, with D uncertain. The V gene's germline CDR1 is GTSNPN and CDR2 SVGIG (reference sequence). The germline V and J ends were trimmed by 1 base and 4 bases, with 14 bases remaining between them. The CDR3 length is 15 residues. For the CDR3, the DNA is TGTGCCTGGAGTGAGGCAGGACGACGGAATCAGCCCCAGCATTTT. It codes for CAWSEAGRRNQPQHF.

At least ten counts were recorded for this clonotype. This chain uses TRBV12-3 or TRBV12-4 with TRBJ2-7, with a tentative D call TRBD1 (6 bases). The V and J ends lost 6 bases and 3 bases respectively, with 12 bases between them. The CDR3 runs 13 residues. The CDR3 region has the DNA TGTGCCAGCAGGACAACAGGGATCTACGAGCAGTACTTC. This sequence encodes CASRTTGIYEQYF.

In this sample, this clonotype turned up many times. This chain links TRBV5-1 with TRBJ2-3, with D hard to call. V was pared by 1 base and J by 2 bases, with 11 bases between. Germline CDR1 SGHRS, CDR2 YFSETQ. The CDR3 has 15 amino acids. The CDR3 protein is CASSLWAGYTDTQYF. The CDR3 coding sequence is TGCGCCAGCAGCTTGTGGGCCGGCTACACAGATACGCAGTATTTT.

There are many counts of this clonotype. This chain joins TRBV5-1 and TRBJ2-5; TRBD1 agrees at 7 bases. This CDR3 is 14 amino acids long. Germline CDR1 is SGHRS and CDR2 is YFSETQ. The J segment lost 3 bases and the V segment lost 3 bases, leaving 5 bases of the junction unmatched. The chain's CDR3 is CASSWGQPKETQYF. CDR3 sequence (DNA): TGCGCCAGCAGCTGGGGACAGCCTAAAGAGACCCAGTACTTC.

This clonotype came up many times. This sequence joins TRBV25-1 and TRBJ2-2; TRBD2 is a possible D gene (5 bases). CDR1 and CDR2 from the germline V gene are MGHDK and SYGVNS. Trimming left V 2 bases short and J 5 bases short, with 9 bases between. The CDR3 length is 14 residues. DNA of the CDR3: TGTGCCAGCAGTGAAGAGGGTGAAACCGGGGAGCTGTTTTTT. This sequence encodes CASSEEGETGELFF.

This clonotype was recorded at least ten times. The chain joins TRBV28 to TRBJ1-5; the match to TRBD1 covers 8 bases. CDR1 is MDHEN, CDR2 SYDVKM, per germline. The CDR3 totals 16 residues. The junction had 11 bases not matched to a gene; V was cut back by 6 bases and J by 4 bases. The CDR3 nucleotides are TGTGCCAGCAGCATATACGACAGGGGCCTTAATCAGCCCCAGCATTTT. Its protein is CASSIYDRGLNQPQHF. Full variable domain (missing parts from reference TRBV28 and TRBJ1-5): DVKVTQSSRYLVKRTGEKVFLECVQDMDHENMFWYRQDPGLGLRLIYFSYDVKMKEKGDIPEGYSVSREKKERFSLILESASTNQTSMYLCASSIYDRGLNQPQHFGDGTRLSIL.

At least ten counts were recorded for this clonotype. This chain connects TRBV28 to TRBJ2-7, with 7 bases that match TRBD1. Unmatched junction bases numbered 2, after V lost 3 bases and J lost 3 bases. This CDR3 comprises 13 residues. Germline V gene data show CDR1 as MDHEN and CDR2 as SYDVKM. CDR3 sequence: CASSFDRDYEQYF. CDR3 nucleotides: TGTGCCAGCAGTTTCGACAGGGACTACGAGCAGTACTTC.

There are many counts of this clonotype. This rearrangement joins TRBV7-9 to TRBJ1-1, with 9 bases fitting TRBD1. V trimming: 5 bases; J trimming: 5 bases; junction bases outside the gene matches: 6. CDR1 and CDR2 (germline): SEHNR, FQNEAQ (reference sequence). The CDR3 contains 14 residues. The CDR3 DNA reads as TGTGCCAGCAGCGCCGGGACAGGGATTACTGAAGCTTTCTTT. It is translated as CASSAGTGITEAFF.

This clonotype showed up just a few times. The chain uses TRBV20-1 and TRBJ2-7, with 10 nucleotides matching TRBD1. V gave up 5 bases and J gave up 1 base; unmatched junction bases: 5. CDR1 and CDR2 from the germline V gene are DFQATT and SNEGSKA (reference sequence). This CDR3 region has 14 residues. The CDR3 nucleotides read TGCAGTGCTGAACCGGGACAGGGGTCCTACGAGCAGTACTTC. The encoded protein is CSAEPGQGSYEQYF.

This clonotype was recorded at least ten times. The genes are TRBV27 and TRBJ2-7, with D possibly TRBD2 on 6 matching bases. The V end was cut by 5 bases, the J end by 5 bases, with 13 bases between. There are 13 residues in the CDR3. The germline gives CDR1 MNHEY, CDR2 SMNVEV (reference sequence). CDR3 DNA sequence: TGTGCCAGCAGTGCGGGGACCCTGGACGAGCAGTACTTC. Translation: CASSAGTLDEQYF.

With respect to this clonotype: A much bigger clone sits one base away, suggesting this may be a read error. The conserved closing phenylalanine or tryptophan is absent in this CDR3, likely reflecting a read error. The rearrangement uses TRBV20-1 and TRBJ1-2; the D gene is possibly TRBD1 (5 bases). Looked up from germline, CDR1 is DFQATT and CDR2 is SNEGSKA (reference sequence). V shed 0 bases and J shed 5 bases, with 16 bases lying between them. This CDR3 region has 15 residues. The CDR3 region is CSARDRTQGLYGYTL. DNA of the CDR3: TGCAGTGCTAGAGATAGGACCCAGGGATTATATGGCTACACCTTG.

At least ten counts were recorded for this clonotype. The rearrangement uses TRBV28 and TRBJ2-7, with D unclear. V gave up 3 bases and J gave up 3 bases, with 12 bases separating them. The V gene's germline CDR1 is MDHEN and CDR2 SYDVKM. This CDR3 has 14 amino acids. Written as DNA, the CDR3 is TGTGCCAGCAGTTTTTCCGGGCGACGCTACGAGCAGTACTTC. Translated: CASSFSGRRYEQYF.

This clonotype was seen repeatedly, ten times or more. The chain joins TRBV12-3 or TRBV12-4 to TRBJ1-1; D gene unclear. This CDR3 has 14 amino acids. With 6 bases removed from V and 3 bases from J, the gap between germline ends came to 14 bases. The CDR3 sequence: CASRVRPGDTEAFF. The CDR3 DNA reads TGTGCCAGCAGAGTCAGACCCGGGGACACTGAAGCTTTCTTT.

This clonotype has ten or more counts. The V call is TRBV14, the J call TRBJ2-1; D may be TRBD1 or TRBD2 (5 bases each). Germline V gene data show CDR1 as SGHDN and CDR2 as FVKESK. V lost 4 bases and J lost 8, with 15 bases in between. The CDR3 runs 14 residues. The CDR3 DNA is TGTGCCAGCAGCCGGGGACCGCTATCCGATGAGCAGTTCTTC. It translates to CASSRGPLSDEQFF.

This clonotype was seen many times. The chain has TRBV29-1 and TRBJ1-1; 8 bases fit TRBD1. CDR1 SQVTM and CDR2 ANQGSEA come from the germline V gene. Losses at the gene ends were 0 bases for V and 0 bases for J; bases not matched to a gene: 6. The CDR3 has 16 residues. Here the CDR3 reads CSVEDPRTGMNTEAFF. CDR3 bases: TGCAGCGTTGAAGATCCGAGGACAGGGATGAACACTGAAGCTTTCTTT.

This clonotype came up a few times. This rearrangement joins TRBV4-2 to TRBJ2-7; 9 positions agree with TRBD2. Per germline, CDR1 LGHNA and CDR2 YNFKEQ. With V trimmed by 4 bases and J by 4 bases, 14 bases remained unmatched. CDR3 length: 17 amino acids. CDR3 nucleotides: TGTGCCAGCAGCCCCGGGCTAGCGGGAAATAGGATTTACGAGCAGTACTTC. Protein product: CASSPGLAGNRIYEQYF.

This clonotype was seen more than once but under ten times. The chain recombines TRBV7-9 with TRBJ1-1, with D maybe TRBD1 (6 bases). Trimming shortened V by 4 bases and J by 3 bases, and 15 bases separated the two germline ends. This CDR3 is 15 amino acids long. CDR1 and CDR2 (germline): SEHNR, FQNEAQ (reference sequence). The CDR3 coding sequence is TGTGCCAGCAGCTCCCAGACAGGTCGCCACACTGAAGCTTTCTTT. Translation gives CASSSQTGRHTEAFF.

This clonotype was observed many times. J is TRBJ2-1 and V is TRBV20-1; TRBD2 agrees at 7 bases. The germline gives CDR1 DFQATT, CDR2 SNEGSKA (reference sequence). V gave up 3 bases and J gave up 4 bases; unmatched junction bases: 3. The CDR3 has 13 residues. Here the CDR3 DNA reads TGCAGTGCTAGGGGACTACCTTACAATGAGCAGTTCTTC. This gives the protein CSARGLPYNEQFF.

This clonotype appeared many times. The chain combines TRBV30 with TRBJ1-4; 9 positions agree with TRBD1. V was pared by 8 bases and J by 5 bases, with 3 bases of the junction left unmatched. Germline V lookup: CDR1 GTSNPN, CDR2 SVGIG (reference sequence). CDR3 length equals 12 residues. Here the CDR3 reads CAGDRENEKLFF. The CDR3 DNA follows: TGTGCCGGGGACAGGGAGAATGAAAAACTGTTTTTT.